The 17 T cell receptor beta chains given below trace back to one sample, sequenced in a study of cytomegalovirus exposure and HLA in healthy donors listed by TCRdb under 2017. The protocol used for the library was the immunoSEQ multiplex PCR assay. As stored in TCRdb, this immuneACCESS dataset retains in-frame rearrangements with V and J assigned. A fraction of the clones does not appear; measured against another copy, unresolved V genes explain less than half of the discrepancy, and the remainder lacks a known reason. For this sample the table gives hundreds of thousands of clones, of which around 91% were detected only once. The ten largest clones add up to just over 3% of the sample. The sample comprised PBMCs. These receptors all stem from a woman aged 25 to 39 in good health and CMV-seronegative.

Comment on this clone: Additional DNA sequences in this sample encode the identical CDR3. The rearrangement links TRBV27 to TRBJ2-7; D is possibly TRBD1 (6 bases). Looked up from germline, CDR1 is MNHEY and CDR2 is SMNVEV (reference sequence). The V and J ends lost 5 bases and 0 bases respectively, with 14 bases between them. This CDR3 is 15 amino acids long. CDR3 DNA sequence: TGTGCCAGCAGTCCCAGGGGTGGGAGCTCCTACGAGCAGTACTTC. Amino acid sequence: CASSPRGGSSYEQYF.

This clone was counted a single time. This chain connects TRBV6-5 to TRBJ1-2, with D perhaps matching TRBD1 (6 bases). CDR1 and CDR2 from the germline V gene are MNHEY and SVGAGI. This CDR3 has 15 amino acids. Trimming left V 0 bases short and J 4 bases short, with 12 bases between. The CDR3 region has the DNA TGTGCCAGCAGTTACTCGGGGGGCCGTATCTATGGCTACACCTTC. Translation: CASSYSGGRIYGYTF.

For the CDR3, the DNA is TGTGCCAGCAACACGGGGAGCTCTGGAAACACCATATATTTT. It encodes CASNTGSSGNTIYF. The genes are TRBV5-5 and TRBJ1-3; no clear D. Germline V gene lookup returns CDR1 SGHKS and CDR2 YYEKEE (reference sequence). Trimming pared 6 bases from V and 0 bases from J, leaving 10 bases between. The CDR3 extends over 14 amino acids.

The chain recombines TRBV6-1 with TRBJ2-4, with 7 bases lining up with TRBD1. This CDR3 comprises 14 residues. Germline CDR1 is MNHNS and CDR2 is SASEGT. The ends lost 2 bases at V and 2 bases at J; junction bases unmatched: 0. The CDR3: CASSERGPKNIQYF. DNA of the CDR3: TGTGCCAGCAGTGAAAGGGGGCCCAAAAACATTCAGTACTTC.

About this clone itself: The same CDR3 also results from other DNA sequences found in this sample. V usage is TRBV5-4 and J usage is TRBJ2-2, with D unclear. Trimming took off 4 bases at V and 2 bases at J, with 3 bases between the two ends. Germline loops: CDR1 SGHNT, CDR2 YYREEE (reference sequence). This CDR3 has 12 amino acids. CDR3 sequence (DNA): TGTGCCAGCAGCCTTAACACCGGGGAGCTGTTTTTT. Its protein is CASSLNTGELFF. The variable domain in full, completed from reference TRBV5-4 and TRBJ2-2, reads ETGVTQSPTHLIKTRGQQVTLRCSSQSGHNTVSWYQQALGQGPQFIFQYYREEENGRGNFPPRFSGLQFPNYSSELNVNALELDDSALYLCASSLNTGELFFGEGSRLTVL.

This chain links TRBV28 with TRBJ2-5, with no clear D. Germline CDR1 is MDHEN and CDR2 is SYDVKM. CDR3 size: 15 residues. Trimming pared 7 bases from V and 2 bases from J, leaving 17 bases between. The CDR3 DNA is TGTGCCAGCACCTCAGTAGGGCTGGTACAAGAGACCCAGTACTTC. It specifies CASTSVGLVQETQYF.

This chain joins TRBV6-5 and TRBJ2-5; tentatively, D is TRBD2 (5 bases). Germline V gene data show CDR1 as MNHEY and CDR2 as SVGAGI. There are 14 residues in the CDR3. V shed 6 bases and J shed 8 bases, with 19 bases lying between them. The CDR3 spells CASSPRGGSRTQYF. For the CDR3, the DNA is TGTGCCAGCAGCCCCAGAGGAGGCTCCAGAACCCAGTACTTC.

This chain uses TRBV7-9 with TRBJ2-1; 13 bases align to TRBD2. Germline lookup yields CDR1 SEHNR and CDR2 FQNEAQ (reference sequence). CDR3 size: 16 residues. The V and J ends lost 5 bases and 7 bases, in that order; junction bases with no gene match: 8. CDR3 residues: CASSVLAGGPENEQFF. DNA for the CDR3: TGTGCCAGCAGCGTACTAGCGGGAGGGCCGGAGAATGAGCAGTTCTTC.

This sequence joins TRBV9 and TRBJ1-1; D is unclear. Trimming pared 0 bases from V and 0 bases from J, leaving 9 bases between. Per germline, CDR1 SGDLS and CDR2 YYNGEE. This CDR3 has 15 amino acids. CDR3 residues: CASSVDSEMNTEAFF. As DNA, the CDR3 is TGTGCCAGCAGCGTAGATTCTGAGATGAACACTGAAGCTTTCTTT. Supplemented by reference TRBV9 and TRBJ1-1, the full variable domain reads DSGVTQTPKHLITATGQRVTLRCSPRSGDLSVYWYQQSLDQGLQFLIQYYNGEERAKGNILERFSAQQFPDLHSELNLSSLELGDSALYFCASSVDSEMNTEAFFGQGTRLTVV.

The chain combines TRBV6-6 with TRBJ2-3, with D unresolved. This CDR3 contains 14 residues. V lost 2 bases, J lost 0 bases, and 6 bases lay in between. Looked up from germline, CDR1 is MNHNY and CDR2 is SVGAGI (reference sequence). The CDR3 here is CASSYGSSTDTQYF. For the CDR3, the DNA is TGTGCCAGCAGTTACGGGTCGAGCACAGATACGCAGTATTTT.

This clone was detected only once. The DNA of the CDR3 is TGTGCCAGCAGCGTAGGTCCCCCGGCAGATACGCAGTATTTT. This codes for CASSVGPPADTQYF. The rearrangement joins TRBV9 to TRBJ2-3, with D unclear. V was clipped by 0 bases and J by 4 bases, with 9 bases between them. This CDR3 contains 14 residues. From germline, CDR1 is SGDLS and CDR2 YYNGEE.

The V call is TRBV11-2, the J call TRBJ2-1; D perhaps matches TRBD1 (7 bases). The germline gives CDR1 SGHAT, CDR2 FQNNGV. V was shortened by 7 bases and J by 4 bases, with 23 bases between the two germline ends. The length of the CDR3 is 17 residues. The CDR3 region is CASNPLSGPTGYNEQFF. The CDR3 bases are TGTGCCAGCAACCCCCTAAGCGGGCCGACAGGGTACAATGAGCAGTTCTTC.

The chain joins TRBV28 to TRBJ2-5, with no clear D. V lost 3 bases, J lost 2 bases, and 10 bases lay in between. Germline loops: CDR1 MDHEN, CDR2 SYDVKM. The CDR3 sequence is 14 residues long. CDR3: CASSFFVRQETQYF. The CDR3 DNA sequence: TGTGCCAGCAGTTTTTTTGTTAGACAAGAGACCCAGTACTTC.

The chain has TRBV9 and TRBJ2-7; 12 positions agree with TRBD2. CDR1 is SGDLS and CDR2 is YYNGEE in the germline V gene. The CDR3 has 18 amino acids. With 2 bases clipped from V and 3 bases from J, the junction kept 12 bases outside the gene matches. CDR3 region: CASSVGLAGGGIFYEQYF. In DNA, the CDR3 is TGTGCCAGCAGCGTTGGGCTAGCGGGAGGGGGAATATTCTACGAGCAGTACTTC.

The chain employs TRBV18 and TRBJ1-5, with 8 bases identical to TRBD1. The length of the CDR3 is 14 residues. Germline V lookup: CDR1 KGHSH, CDR2 LQKENI. V was pared by 4 bases and J by 1 base, with 0 bases of the junction left unmatched. The CDR3, as DNA: TGTGCCAGCTCACGGGACAGGAGCAATCAGCCCCAGCATTTT. Its protein product is CASSRDRSNQPQHF.

The rearrangement links TRBV29-1 to TRBJ2-3; D is unresolved. Germline CDR1 and CDR2: SQVTM and ANQGSEA. The germline V and J ends were trimmed by 7 bases and 4 bases, with 12 bases remaining between them. This CDR3 is 12 amino acids long. In DNA form, the CDR3 reads TGCAGCGCCGTAGGTGACGCAGATACGCAGTATTTT. This encodes CSAVGDADTQYF.

The V and J genes are TRBV5-1 and TRBJ2-5, with no clear D. There are 14 residues in the CDR3. The V end lost 1 base, the J end lost 0 bases, and 7 bases lay between the germline ends. Germline V CDR1 and CDR2: SGHRS, YFSETQ. CDR3 nucleotide sequence: TGCGCCAGCAGCTTGAGGCCAGACCAAGAGACCCAGTACTTC. Protein product: CASSLRPDQETQYF.